This TCR beta chain was observed in a study of blood T cell repertoires in COVID-19. Study summary: T cells, B-cell-depleted T cells, or PBMCs supplied cDNA or gDNA.

This CDR3 comprises 15 residues. Germline CDR1 reads MNHEY; CDR2 reads SVGAGI. Trimming removed 6 bases at V and 7 bases at J, with 19 bases between. Per the original methods: Nucleated cell number was recorded as an estimate derived from reference gene primer amplification. Assay used: immunoSEQ multiplex PCR; TCRdb lists only in-frame clones, some missing. The V and J calls and clone size come from that table; D and trimming were worked out from the DNA. The sample records some 400,000 clones, 70% to 90% being singletons. The specimen was peripheral blood. The chain recombines TRBV6-5 with TRBJ2-1; D possibly corresponds to TRBD2 (5 bases). This receptor was obtained from a human donor in a cohort sampled during active COVID-19. CDR3 DNA sequence: TGTGCCAGCAGCCGGGGATCGAGACTTTCAAATGAGCAGTTCTTC. It yields the protein CASSRGSRLSNEQFF.